This T cell receptor (beta chain) stems from a study of regulatory T cells in long-lasting Graves disease. Whole-study context: Under 3 months of antithyroid drugs had been taken by newly diagnosed Graves' patients.

This clonotype has a handful of counts. Described time point: newly diagnosed GD, antithyroid drugs for less than 3 months. With RNA extracted from PBMCs as input, the TCR library was made. Assembly of TCR beta libraries relied on iRepertoire HTBI primers together with Arm-PCR of CDR3 regions. TCRdb used MiXCR to reprocess the multiplex PCR reads, holding one entry per CDR3 protein. This table has about 240,000 distinct CDR3 sequences, around 20% appearing once. The CDR3 runs to 15 residues. The junction had 12 bases not matched to a gene; V was cut back by 7 bases and J by 1 base. Germline lookup yields CDR1 SQVTM and CDR2 ANQGSEA.

The sample consisted of peripheral blood mononuclear cells (PBMCs), taken at new diagnosis, from a patient treated with antithyroid drugs. The chain is built from TRBV29-1 and TRBJ1-1; TRBD1 agrees at 7 bases. The receptor was isolated from a female donor with Graves disease. Written as DNA, the CDR3 is TGCAGCGCCCCAAGTGGGGGACAGAAGAACACTGAAGCTTTCTTT. It codes for CSAPSGGQKNTEAFF.